The table lists the clone carrying this TCR beta chain with a count of one. One entry per CDR3 protein, called by TCRdb with MiXCR from the 5' RACE reads. The sample lists 180,000 or so distinct CDR3 sequences, under 14% occurring once. This specimen belongs to a study of T-cell memory formation after mild COVID-19. Germline values: CDR1 SGHVS, CDR2 FNYEAQ. Trimming pared 5 bases from V and 9 bases from J, leaving 13 bases between. This CDR3 comprises 12 residues. The chain uses TRBV7-6 and TRBJ2-5; no firm D call. The sample comprised PBMCs or a T cell subset sorted from them (not recorded which). The receptor comes from a man younger than 35 who had mild COVID-19 (a few samples of this study predate the infection). Cell type and time point are not known. This CDR3 is CASSVDRSAQYF. CDR3 nucleotide sequence: TGTGCCAGCAGCGTGGACCGCAGCGCCCAGTACTTC.